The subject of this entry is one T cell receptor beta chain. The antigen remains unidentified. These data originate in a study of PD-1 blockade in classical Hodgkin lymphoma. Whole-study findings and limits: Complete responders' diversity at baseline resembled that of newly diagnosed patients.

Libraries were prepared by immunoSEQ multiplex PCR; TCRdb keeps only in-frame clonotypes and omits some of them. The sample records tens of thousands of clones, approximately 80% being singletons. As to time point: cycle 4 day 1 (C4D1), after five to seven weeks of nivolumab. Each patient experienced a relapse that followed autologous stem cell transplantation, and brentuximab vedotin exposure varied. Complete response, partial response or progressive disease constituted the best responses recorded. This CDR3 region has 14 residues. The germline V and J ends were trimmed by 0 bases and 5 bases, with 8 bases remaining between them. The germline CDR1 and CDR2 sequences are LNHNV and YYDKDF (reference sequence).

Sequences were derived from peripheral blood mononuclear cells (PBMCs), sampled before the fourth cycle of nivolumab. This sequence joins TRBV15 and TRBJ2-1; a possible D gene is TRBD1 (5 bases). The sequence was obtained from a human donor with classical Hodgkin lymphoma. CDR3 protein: CATSRDRTNNEQFF. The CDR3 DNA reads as TGTGCCACCAGCAGAGATCGGACAAACAATGAGCAGTTCTTC.